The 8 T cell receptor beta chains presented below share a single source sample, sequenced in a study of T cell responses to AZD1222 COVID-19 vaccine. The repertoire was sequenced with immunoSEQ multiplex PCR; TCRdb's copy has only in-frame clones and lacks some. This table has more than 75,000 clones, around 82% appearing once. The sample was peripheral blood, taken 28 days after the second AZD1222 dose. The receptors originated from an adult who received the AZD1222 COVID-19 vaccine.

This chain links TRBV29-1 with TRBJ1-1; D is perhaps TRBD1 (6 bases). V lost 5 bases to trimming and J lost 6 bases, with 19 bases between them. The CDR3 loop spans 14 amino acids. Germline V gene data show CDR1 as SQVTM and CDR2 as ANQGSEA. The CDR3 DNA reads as TGCAGCGTTCAAAGGAAGTTAGGGGGGCCTGAAGCTTTCTTT. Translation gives CSVQRKLGGPEAFF.

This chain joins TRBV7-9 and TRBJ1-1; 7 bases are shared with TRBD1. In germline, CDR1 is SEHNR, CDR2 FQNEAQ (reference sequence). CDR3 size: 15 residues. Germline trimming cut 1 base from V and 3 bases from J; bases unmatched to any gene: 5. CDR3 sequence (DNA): TGTGCCAGCAGCTTAGGGACAGGCGGAGACACTGAAGCTTTCTTT. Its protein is CASSLGTGGDTEAFF.

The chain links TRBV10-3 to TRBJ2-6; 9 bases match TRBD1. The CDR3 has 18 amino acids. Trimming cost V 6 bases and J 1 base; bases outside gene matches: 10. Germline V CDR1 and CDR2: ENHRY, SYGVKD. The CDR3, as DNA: TGTGCCATCAGGGTCGCCGGGACAGGGAATTCTGGGGCCAACGTCCTGACTTTC. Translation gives CAIRVAGTGNSGANVLTF.

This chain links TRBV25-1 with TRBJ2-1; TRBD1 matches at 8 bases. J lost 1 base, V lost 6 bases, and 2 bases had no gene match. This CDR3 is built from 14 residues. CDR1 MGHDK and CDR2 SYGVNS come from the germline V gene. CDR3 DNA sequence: TGTGCCAGCAGGGGACAGGTTTCCTACAATGAGCAGTTCTTC. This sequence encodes CASRGQVSYNEQFF. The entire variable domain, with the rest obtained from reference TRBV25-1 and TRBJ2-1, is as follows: EADIYQTPRYLVIGTGKKITLECSQTMGHDKMYWYQQDPGMELHLIHYSYGVNSTEKGDLSSESTVSRIRTEHFPLTLESARPSHTSQYLCASRGQVSYNEQFFGPGTRLTVL.

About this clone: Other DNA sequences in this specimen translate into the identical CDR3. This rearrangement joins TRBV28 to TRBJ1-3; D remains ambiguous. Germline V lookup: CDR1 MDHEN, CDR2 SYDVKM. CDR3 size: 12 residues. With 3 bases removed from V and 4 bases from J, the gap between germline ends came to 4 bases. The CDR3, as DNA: TGTGCCAGCAGTTTGCTCGGAAACACCATATATTTT. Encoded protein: CASSLLGNTIYF. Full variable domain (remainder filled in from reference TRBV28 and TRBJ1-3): DVKVTQSSRYLVKRTGEKVFLECVQDMDHENMFWYRQDPGLGLRLIYFSYDVKMKEKGDIPEGYSVSREKKERFSLILESASTNQTSMYLCASSLLGNTIYFGEGSWLTVV.

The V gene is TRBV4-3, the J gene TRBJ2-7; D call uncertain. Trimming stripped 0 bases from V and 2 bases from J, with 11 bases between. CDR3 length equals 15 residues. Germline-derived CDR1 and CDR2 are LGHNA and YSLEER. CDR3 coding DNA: TGCGCCAGCAGCCAAGATTTTGGCCGTCCCTACGAGCAGTACTTC. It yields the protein CASSQDFGRPYEQYF.

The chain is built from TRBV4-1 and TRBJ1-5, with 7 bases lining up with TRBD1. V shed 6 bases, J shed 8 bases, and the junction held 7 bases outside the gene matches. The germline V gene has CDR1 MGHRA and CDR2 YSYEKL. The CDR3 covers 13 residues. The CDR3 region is CASSQTGLEPQHF. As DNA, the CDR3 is TGCGCCAGCAGTCAGACAGGGTTGGAGCCCCAGCATTTT.

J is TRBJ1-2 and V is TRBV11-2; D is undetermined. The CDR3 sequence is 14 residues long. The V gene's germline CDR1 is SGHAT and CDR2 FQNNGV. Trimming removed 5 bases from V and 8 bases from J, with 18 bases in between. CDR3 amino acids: CASSLAAANRGYTF. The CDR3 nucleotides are TGTGCCAGCAGCCTCGCGGCAGCCAACCGGGGCTACACCTTC. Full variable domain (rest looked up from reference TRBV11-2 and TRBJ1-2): EAGVAQSPRYKIIEKRQSVAFWCNPISGHATLYWYQQILGQGPKLLIQFQNNGVVDDSQLPKDRFSAERLKGVDSTLKIQPAKLEDSAVYLCASSLAAANRGYTFGSGTRLTVV.